This entry lists 8 T cell receptor beta chains sequenced from one sample in a study of blood T cells in healthy people across ages. Next came a second PCR, run for about 6 to 12 cycles, which used a sample-barcoded 5' primer along with a J-beta primer mix. TCRdb re-called the 5' RACE reads through MiXCR, storing one row per CDR3 protein. The data contain more than 1,000,000 distinct CDR3 sequences, approximately 26% of them singletons. The data also belong to a second study, concerning T cells of mothers and their children.

Sequenced material: blood. The receptors come from a girl aged 2 to 9 in good health.

This chain uses TRBV6-6 with TRBJ1-2; 9 bases agree with TRBD1. CDR3 length: 15 amino acids. V lost 7 bases and J lost 3; bases outside the gene matches: 9. Germline V lookup: CDR1 MNHNY, CDR2 SVGAGI (reference sequence). The CDR3 nucleotides are TGTGCCAGCAAGGACAGGGGAGCGCTGTACTATGGCTACACCTTC. Its protein product is CASKDRGALYYGYTF.

This clonotype was found a few times. The CDR3 protein is CASSPDRLAGRYEQYF. DNA for the CDR3: TGTGCCAGCAGTCCCGATCGACTAGCGGGAAGGTACGAGCAGTACTTC. The rearrangement joins TRBV28 to TRBJ2-7; 11 bases agree with TRBD2. Germline trimming cut 5 bases from V and 4 bases from J; bases unmatched to any gene: 10. Germline loops: CDR1 MDHEN, CDR2 SYDVKM. The CDR3 runs to 16 residues.

The chain is built from TRBV28 and TRBJ1-3; tentatively, D is TRBD1 (6 bases). V lost 7 bases and J lost 0, with 19 bases in between. Germline V gene sequence: CDR1 MDHEN, CDR2 SYDVKM. The CDR3 extends over 17 amino acids. CDR3: CASTALFGQSSGNTIYF. For the CDR3, the DNA is TGTGCCAGCACCGCCCTCTTTGGACAGTCCTCTGGAAACACCATATATTTT.

For this clonotype: The germline gene is not matched at one end of the junction; a read error may be the cause. The V call is TRBV7-7, the J call TRBJ2-5, with 7 bases matching TRBD2. This CDR3 contains 15 residues. Germline lookup yields CDR1 SSHAT and CDR2 FNYEAQ (reference sequence). CDR3 residues: CASSLLGGGPETQYF. The CDR3, as DNA: TGTGCTAGCAGCCTCCTTGGGGGAGGGCCCGAGACCCAGTACTTC.

The rearrangement uses TRBV7-8 and TRBJ2-3, with D tentatively TRBD2 (5 bases). Trimming cost V 2 bases and J 0 bases, with 12 bases left between them. CDR3 length: 16 amino acids. CDR1 SGHVS and CDR2 FQNEAQ come from the germline V gene. The CDR3: CASSLTSGRSTDTQYF. CDR3 nucleotides: TGTGCCAGCAGCTTAACGAGTGGGAGAAGCACAGATACGCAGTATTTT.

V and J are TRBV20-1 and TRBJ1-1, with D possibly TRBD1 on 6 matching bases. Germline lookup yields CDR1 DFQATT and CDR2 SNEGSKA (reference sequence). The CDR3 runs to 12 residues. The CDR3 spells CSRGGVGTEAFF. CDR3 nucleotides: TGCAGCCGTGGGGGCGTCGGAACTGAAGCTTTCTTT.

The rearrangement joins TRBV3-1 to TRBJ2-6; D not certain. This CDR3 comprises 15 residues. CDR1 is LGHDT, CDR2 YNNKEL, per germline (reference sequence). The V gene lost 0 bases and the J gene lost 2 bases, with 5 bases spanning the gap. Here the CDR3 DNA reads TGTGCCAGCAGCCAAGATGTCACTGGGGCCAACGTCCTGACTTTC. The encoded protein is CASSQDVTGANVLTF.

The chain is built from TRBV7-9 and TRBJ1-5; 7 bases match TRBD1. CDR1 is SEHNR and CDR2 is FQNEAQ in the germline V gene (reference sequence). This CDR3 has 16 amino acids. J gave up 0 bases and V 5 bases, and 7 bases lay outside the gene matches. The CDR3 sequence: CASSPTGPYSNQPQHF. The CDR3 DNA reads as TGTGCCAGCAGCCCGACAGGGCCCTATAGCAATCAGCCCCAGCATTTT.